Below, 10 T cell receptor beta chains from the same sample are listed, as sequenced in a study of T cell repertoires in ileal Crohn's disease. Time point reported: proximal margin of the surgical specimen (macroscopically non-inflamed). TCRdb's copy holds only in-frame clones and misses some; the assay was immunoSEQ multiplex PCR. The sample shows 3,000 or so clones, roughly two thirds of them seen only once. The sequenced sample consisted of ileal tissue. The receptor source for this set is an adult with Crohn's disease.

V and J are TRBV11-3 and TRBJ2-1, with 12 positions matching TRBD2. V dropped 3 bases and J dropped 6; count of bases not matched to a gene: 3. This CDR3 region has 15 residues. Germline loops: CDR1 SGHNT, CDR2 YENEEA. In nucleotides, the CDR3 is TGTGCCAGCAGCTTGACTAGCGGGAGTTCCAATGAGCAGTTCTTC. It codes for CASSLTSGSSNEQFF.

The rearrangement uses TRBV5-1 and TRBJ2-5, with D perhaps given as TRBD1 or TRBD2 (5 bases each). The CDR3 has 14 amino acids. With 3 bases removed from V and 5 bases from J, the gap between germline ends came to 14 bases. CDR1 is SGHRS and CDR2 is YFSETQ in the germline V gene. CDR3 region: CASSSSGPGETQYF. CDR3 DNA: TGCGCCAGCAGCTCCAGCGGCCCAGGGGAGACCCAGTACTTC.

V gene TRBV2 combines with J gene TRBJ2-1, with TRBD1 as a possible D gene (6 bases). Trimming took off 10 bases at V and 5 bases at J, with 15 bases between the two ends. This CDR3 comprises 13 residues. Germline lookup yields CDR1 SNHLY and CDR2 FYNNEI. DNA for the CDR3: TGTGCCACCCGGGTAGGGGGAAACAATGAGCAGTTCTTC. This encodes CATRVGGNNEQFF. The complete variable domain, with remaining parts taken from reference TRBV2 and TRBJ2-1, reads EPEVTQTPSHQVTQMGQEVILRCVPISNHLYFYWYRQILGQKVEFLVSFYNNEISEKSEIFDDQFSVERPDGSNFTLKIRSTKLEDSAMYFCATRVGGNNEQFFGPGTRLTVL.

This clone was detected once. The V and J genes are TRBV7-2 and TRBJ2-5; no definite D call. In germline, CDR1 is SGHTA, CDR2 FQGNSA. This CDR3 spans 15 amino acids. V lost 1 base and J 1 base, leaving 10 bases between the germline ends. CDR3 sequence reads: CASSLGFGPQETQYF. CDR3 sequence (DNA): TGTGCCAGCAGCTTAGGATTTGGCCCCCAAGAGACCCAGTACTTC.

The chain combines TRBV30 with TRBJ2-7, with no clear D. This CDR3 comprises 11 residues. V was clipped by 4 bases and J by 6 bases, with 10 bases between them. The germline CDR1 and CDR2 sequences are GTSNPN and SVGIG (reference sequence). CDR3 coding DNA: TGTGCCTGGACCTACGAGACCGAGCAGTACTTC. This codes for CAWTYETEQYF.

CDR3 DNA: TGCGCCAGCAGCTCCGGGACTGAAAGGGGTGAGCAGTTCTTC. It codes for CASSSGTERGEQFF. The chain uses TRBV5-1 and TRBJ2-1; tentative D call: TRBD2 (6 bases). The germline V gene encodes CDR1 SGHRS and CDR2 YFSETQ. CDR3 size: 14 residues. The V gene lost 3 bases and the J gene lost 9 bases, with 16 bases spanning the gap.

The chain joins TRBV2 to TRBJ2-3, with 10 bases lining up with TRBD2. CDR3 size: 14 residues. The trim removed 11 bases at V and 2 bases at J, leaving 7 bases unmatched. Germline CDR1 reads SNHLY; CDR2 reads FYNNEI. As DNA, the CDR3 is TGTGCCCTAGGGGGACTAGCGTACACAGATACGCAGTATTTT. This gives the protein CALGGLAYTDTQYF.

V gene TRBV11-3 combines with J gene TRBJ2-5, with D perhaps TRBD2 (5 bases). The CDR3 spans 11 residues. Germline loops: CDR1 SGHNT, CDR2 YENEEA. Trimming removed 8 bases at V and 4 bases at J, with 8 bases between. The CDR3 DNA sequence: TGTGCCAGCGCGGGCCGAGAGACCCAGTACTTC. It yields the protein CASAGRETQYF. Full variable domain (missing parts from reference TRBV11-3 and TRBJ2-5): EAGVVQSPRYKIIEKKQPVAFWCNPISGHNTLYWYLQNLGQGPELLIRYENEEAVDDSQLPKDRFSAERLKGVDSTLKIQPAELGDSAVYLCASAGRETQYFGPGTRLLVL.

The sample holds a few counts of this clone. The chain employs TRBV11-1 and TRBJ2-1, with D perhaps matching TRBD1 or TRBD2 (6 bases each). Germline V lookup: CDR1 SGHAT, CDR2 FQDESV (reference sequence). V lost 3 bases to trimming and J lost 8 bases, with 17 bases between them. The CDR3 totals 15 residues. In DNA, the CDR3 is TGTGCCAGCAGCTTCGGGTCCGGGGGACACGATGAGCAGTTCTTC. Translation gives CASSFGSGGHDEQFF. The entire variable domain, with the rest obtained from reference TRBV11-1 and TRBJ2-1, is as follows: EAEVAQSPRYKITEKSQAVAFWCDPISGHATLYWYRQILGQGPELLVQFQDESVVDDSQLPKDRFSAERLKGVDSTLKIQPAELGDSAMYLCASSFGSGGHDEQFFGPGTRLTVL.

The CDR3 spells CASSVGTSRGNNEQFF. For the CDR3, the DNA is TGTGCCAGCAGCGTAGGGACTAGCAGGGGAAACAATGAGCAGTTCTTC. The genes are TRBV9 and TRBJ2-1, with TRBD2 identical over 8 bases. Germline CDR1 reads SGDLS; CDR2 reads YYNGEE. The CDR3 sequence is 16 residues long. The junction had 7 bases not matched to a gene; V was cut back by 0 bases and J by 5 bases.